This T cell receptor beta chain was sequenced during a study of CD8 T cells in Susac syndrome. After extraction with the RNeasy kit, 0.5 to 1 ug of the RNA was reverse transcribed using random hexamers. MiXCR was run by TCRdb on the immunoSEQ multiplex PCR reads, yielding one entry per CDR3 protein. The data hold about 200,000 distinct CDR3 sequences, with roughly nine tenths observed a single time. FACS enriched CD8+ TEMRA cells, while bulk CD8+ and CD4+ were negatively isolated. Sequenced input: CD4+ T cells from PBMCs. This TCR was sampled from a human donor with Susac syndrome.

This CDR3 is CASSLAANRGSGGYTF. The CDR3 coding sequence is TGTGCCAGCAGCTTAGCGGCCAACAGGGGTTCAGGTGGCTACACCTTC. The rearrangement links TRBV7-2 to TRBJ1-2, with TRBD1 matching over 7 bases. V was clipped by 0 bases and J by 7 bases; unmatched bases: 11. CDR3 length: 16 amino acids. Germline V CDR1 and CDR2: SGHTA, FQGNSA.